A selection of T cell receptor beta chains follows, all from one sample in a study of preoperative IRX-2 immunotherapy in early breast cancer. The data were produced by immunoSEQ multiplex PCR, yet TCRdb's version contains in-frame clones alone and is incomplete. Here the sample spans about 33,000 clones, approximately 89% being singletons. The sample was tumor tissue, taken after IRX-2 immunotherapy. The receptors were gathered from a human donor with breast cancer. The conserved cysteine and the conserved F or W are not part of the CDR3 here. D genes are given only for firm matches.

j_gene: TRBJ2-6
v_gene: TRBV25-1
d_gene: TRBD1
CDR3aa: ASSGTGLSGANVLT

j_gene: TRBJ1-3
v_gene: TRBV6-8
d_gene: .
CDR3aa: ASSYSAGVSGNTIY

j_gene: TRBJ1-5
v_gene: TRBV6-8
d_gene: .
CDR3aa: ASSRAQGWSQH

j_gene: TRBJ1-2
v_gene: TRBV10-2
d_gene: .
CDR3aa: ASSEPRTANYGYT

j_gene: TRBJ1-4
v_gene: TRBV28
d_gene: .
CDR3aa: ASSSQGNGATNEKLF

j_gene: TRBJ2-2
v_gene: TRBV11-3
d_gene: TRBD2
CDR3aa: ASSPEAGVSTGELF

j_gene: TRBJ1-1
v_gene: TRBV12-5
d_gene: TRBD1
CDR3aa: ASARTGGGEAF

j_gene: TRBJ2-2
v_gene: TRBV5-1
d_gene: .
CDR3aa: ASMVTPSTGELF

j_gene: TRBJ1-2
v_gene: TRBV6-8
d_gene: TRBD1
CDR3aa: ASSTGTAVNYGYT

j_gene: TRBJ2-5
v_gene: TRBV11-3
d_gene: .
CDR3aa: ASSSIDRIGETQY

j_gene: TRBJ1-5
v_gene: TRBV14
d_gene: .
CDR3aa: ASSPDSNQPQH

j_gene: TRBJ2-2
v_gene: TRBV6-8
d_gene: .
CDR3aa: ASSYSTGELF

j_gene: TRBJ1-1
v_gene: TRBV5-1
d_gene: .
CDR3aa: ASSPGRNMNTEAF

j_gene: TRBJ2-7
v_gene: TRBV11-3
d_gene: .
CDR3aa: ASSQGLKSYEQY

j_gene: TRBJ2-1
v_gene: TRBV7-5
d_gene: .
CDR3aa: ASSLTGTYNEQF

j_gene: TRBJ2-2
v_gene: TRBV6-8
d_gene: .
CDR3aa: ASSPTGEVKAGELF

j_gene: TRBJ1-4
v_gene: TRBV6-8
d_gene: .
CDR3aa: ASRDNRNEKLF

j_gene: TRBJ1-5
v_gene: TRBV6-8
d_gene: TRBD1
CDR3aa: ASGSQGALGSNQPQH

j_gene: TRBJ1-6
v_gene: TRBV6-8
d_gene: .
CDR3aa: ATMTTVRGFYSPLH

j_gene: TRBJ1-2
v_gene: TRBV7-1
d_gene: TRBD1
CDR3aa: ASSQDSGTGVLNYGYT

j_gene: TRBJ2-7
v_gene: TRBV23-1
d_gene: TRBD2
CDR3aa: ASSLVSAVAGVSYEQY

j_gene: TRBJ1-4
v_gene: TRBV11-3
d_gene: .
CDR3aa: ASSLGGGVATNEKLF

j_gene: TRBJ1-5
v_gene: TRBV6-8
d_gene: .
CDR3aa: ASNPGRTSNQPQH

j_gene: TRBJ1-1
v_gene: TRBV28
d_gene: .
CDR3aa: ASQLGEGRALNTEAF

j_gene: TRBJ1-3
v_gene: TRBV15
d_gene: .
CDR3aa: ATSTLPRRDTIY

j_gene: TRBJ1-6
v_gene: TRBV7-7
d_gene: .
CDR3aa: ASSLTSMRAYNSPLH

j_gene: TRBJ1-5
v_gene: TRBV12-5
d_gene: TRBD1
CDR3aa: ASGWSTGGNQPQH

j_gene: TRBJ1-1
v_gene: TRBV6-8
d_gene: .
CDR3aa: ASTRLEGNTEAF

j_gene: TRBJ2-3
v_gene: TRBV19
d_gene: TRBD2
CDR3aa: ASSIDPSGGPSTDTQY

j_gene: TRBJ1-4
v_gene: TRBV9
d_gene: .
CDR3aa: ASRRTATNEKLF

j_gene: TRBJ1-4
v_gene: TRBV7-4
d_gene: .
CDR3aa: ASSRASEEKLF

j_gene: TRBJ1-1
v_gene: TRBV15
d_gene: .
CDR3aa: ATSGGLGTGRGTEAF

j_gene: TRBJ2-1
v_gene: TRBV19
d_gene: .
CDR3aa: ASRGGVGYNEQF

j_gene: TRBJ2-2
v_gene: TRBV11-3
d_gene: .
CDR3aa: ASYGSLLNTGELF

j_gene: TRBJ2-5
v_gene: TRBV11-3
d_gene: .
CDR3aa: ASSFISYPTGTKQETQY

j_gene: TRBJ2-1
v_gene: TRBV15
d_gene: TRBD2
CDR3aa: ATSERGGWSEQF

j_gene: TRBJ2-2
v_gene: TRBV6-8
d_gene: .
CDR3aa: ASSRGTTGELF

j_gene: TRBJ1-2
v_gene: TRBV6-8
d_gene: TRBD1
CDR3aa: ATRLTGIYGYT

j_gene: TRBJ2-7
v_gene: TRBV11-3
d_gene: .
CDR3aa: ASSLMSVSSYEQY

j_gene: TRBJ2-1
v_gene: TRBV15
d_gene: .
CDR3aa: ATSRGSSAAPNEQF

j_gene: TRBJ1-4
v_gene: TRBV5-1
d_gene: .
CDR3aa: ASSHGGAGYSPTNEKLF

j_gene: TRBJ2-1
v_gene: TRBV11-3
d_gene: TRBD2
CDR3aa: ASSLSPAGGYNEQF

j_gene: TRBJ2-6
v_gene: TRBV11-1
d_gene: .
CDR3aa: ASSSGLSGANVLT

j_gene: TRBJ2-2
v_gene: TRBV5-1
d_gene: .
CDR3aa: ASSLEGLPGELF

j_gene: TRBJ1-2
v_gene: TRBV19
d_gene: .
CDR3aa: ASSIGGAANYGYT

j_gene: TRBJ2-2
v_gene: TRBV29-1
d_gene: TRBD2
CDR3aa: SVSPSGTNTGELF

j_gene: TRBJ2-7
v_gene: TRBV5-1
d_gene: .
CDR3aa: ASSPADNRLKGYEQY